The T cell receptor beta chain under discussion was sequenced for a study of blood T cell repertoires in COVID-19. CDR1 and CDR2 from the germline V gene are SGDLS and YYNGEE. This CDR3 contains 12 residues. Trimming took 4 bases from V and 5 from J, leaving 9 bases between them. Data came from immunoSEQ multiplex PCR; TCRdb stores just in-frame clones and leaves some out. This repertoire shows about 200,000 clones, roughly 85% found once; its top ten account for 3% to 4%. The gene calls are TRBV9 and TRBJ1-2; unclear D gene. Specimen: PBMCs or T cells enriched from blood (not recorded which). The TCR comes from a woman between 35 and 50 years old with acute COVID-19. The CDR3 loop reads CASSSGHYGYTF. CDR3 in DNA: TGTGCCAGCAGCAGTGGCCATTATGGCTACACCTTC.